This record covers a single TCR beta chain. The antigen is undetermined. These data originate in a study of T cells after yellow fever vaccination. General study findings and limits: Primary-vaccination clones mostly resurfaced post-booster (less than 98% CD4, roughly 90% CD8).

The CDR3 length is 15 residues. From germline, CDR1 is LGHNA and CDR2 YSLEER. V was cut by 0 bases and J by 5 bases, with 11 bases left in between. Generation of TCR cDNA used 5'RACE template switching (which added a universal primer site and UMIs). TCRdb fed the 5' RACE reads into MiXCR, producing one record per CDR3 protein. The sample has 250,000 to 350,000 distinct CDR3 sequences, around 10% seen once. The sample in question was CD4+ T cells sorted from PBMCs, obtained 5 days after the yellow fever booster vaccination. The chain employs TRBV4-3 and TRBJ1-5; D is undetermined. This receptor was taken from a man aged 18 to 30 who received the YFV17D yellow fever vaccine. The CDR3 reads CASSQDQGRDQPQHF. The CDR3 bases are TGCGCCAGCAGCCAAGATCAAGGGAGAGATCAGCCCCAGCATTTT.